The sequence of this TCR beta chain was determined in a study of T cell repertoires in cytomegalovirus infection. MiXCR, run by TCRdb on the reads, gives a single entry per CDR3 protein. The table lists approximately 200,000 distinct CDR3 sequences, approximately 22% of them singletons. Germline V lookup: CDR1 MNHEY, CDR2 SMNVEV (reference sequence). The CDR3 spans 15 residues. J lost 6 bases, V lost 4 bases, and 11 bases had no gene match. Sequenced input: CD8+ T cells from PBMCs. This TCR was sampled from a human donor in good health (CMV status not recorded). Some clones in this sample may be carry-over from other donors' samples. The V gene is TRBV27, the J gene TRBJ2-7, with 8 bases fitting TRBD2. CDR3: CASSSYSGDAGEQYF. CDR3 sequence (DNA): TGTGCCAGCAGTTCCTATAGCGGGGACGCCGGCGAGCAGTACTTC.